The source of this T cell receptor beta chain is a study of spatial heterogeneity in lung cancer. Study-level findings and limits: In tumors, expanded intratumoral alpha and beta TCR counts tracked mutation counts.

The length of the CDR3 is 14 residues. The germline gives CDR1 SNHLY, CDR2 FYNNEI. V dropped 6 bases and J dropped 0; count of bases not matched to a gene: 4. Ten or more counts support this clonotype. Its antigen remains unknown. This beta chain was picked up by a library intended for alpha chains and is off target, so its count carries little meaning. Time point in this sample: sample taken at primary tumor resection. The donor population consisted of 72 patients with untreated, early-stage non-small cell lung cancer. Without sorting, whole RNA was sequenced from tumor, nontumor lung or frozen PBMC. All TCR cDNA molecules were individually tagged with a unique molecular identifier. Via MiXCR, TCRdb re-called the 5' RACE reads, giving one row per CDR3 protein. Of over 10,000 distinct CDR3 sequences listed, over 4.5% are singletons.

The V call is TRBV2, the J call TRBJ2-5; 7 bases line up with TRBD1. The sequencing here drew on lung tumor tissue, taken at surgery. The clonotype comes from a male donor with early-stage non-small cell lung cancer. The chain's CDR3 is CASRGTEYQETQYF. Here the CDR3 DNA reads TGTGCCAGCAGGGGGACAGAATACCAAGAGACCCAGTACTTC.